The 25 T cell receptor beta chains in this list originate from one sample, sequenced in a study of T-cell reconstitution after alpha-beta-depleted transplantation in children. For TCRbeta, the library was prepared with unique molecular identifiers. Via MiXCR, TCRdb re-called the PCR reads, giving one row per CDR3 protein. The sample lists some 250,000 distinct CDR3 sequences, approximately 12% occurring once. The material sequenced was PBMCs from the stem cell graft donor, taken from the stem cell graft. All receptors come from a human donor who donated a stem cell graft to a child with acute lymphoblastic leukemia.

CDR3 sequence reads: CASSIEQGNHNEQFF. The CDR3 nucleotides are TGTGCCAGTAGTATAGAACAGGGTAATCACAATGAGCAGTTCTTC. This sequence joins TRBV19 and TRBJ2-1; TRBD1 might be the D (6 bases). Germline CDR1 LNHDA, CDR2 SQIVND (reference sequence). Trimming took off 0 bases at V and 5 bases at J, with 11 bases between the two ends. CDR3 length equals 15 residues.

This clonotype was detected ten times or more. J is TRBJ2-3 and V is TRBV28, with a weak D call TRBD2 (6 bases). Per the germline V gene, CDR1 is MDHEN and CDR2 is SYDVKM. Deletions cut 2 bases from V and 1 base from J, with 7 bases between. CDR3 length: 14 amino acids. CDR3 coding DNA: TGTGCCAGCAGTTTACCGGGGGGCACAGATACGCAGTATTTT. Its translation: CASSLPGGTDTQYF.

In this sample, this clonotype turned up many times. This rearrangement joins TRBV20-1 to TRBJ1-5; D possibly corresponds to TRBD1 (6 bases). The CDR3 length is 13 residues. From germline, CDR1 is DFQATT and CDR2 SNEGSKA (reference sequence). The V and J ends lost 6 bases and 5 bases respectively, with 14 bases between them. In DNA form, the CDR3 reads TGCAGTGCCGAGCGCGGGACATATCAGCCCCAGCATTTT. This translates into CSAERGTYQPQHF.

The V call is TRBV13, the J call TRBJ1-6; TRBD1 matches 8 bases. J was trimmed by 9 bases and V by 2 bases; bases with no gene match: 3. CDR1 and CDR2 (germline): PRHDT, FYEKMQ (reference sequence). This CDR3 has 14 amino acids. This CDR3 is CASSLSGGISPLHF. In DNA form, the CDR3 reads TGTGCCAGCAGCTTATCAGGGGGCATTTCACCCCTCCACTTT.

This clonotype was counted ten times or more. The chain recombines TRBV28 with TRBJ1-2; D ambiguous. Germline V CDR1 and CDR2: MDHEN, SYDVKM. This CDR3 has 13 residues. V lost 6 bases, J lost 8 bases, and 16 bases lay in between. The CDR3 DNA reads TGTGCCAGCAGCCACCGGGCAAGCGGGGGCTACACCTTC. Translating gives CASSHRASGGYTF.

Points on this clonotype: This could be a read error, since a much larger clone is one nucleotide away. This chain joins TRBV6-2 or TRBV6-3 and TRBJ1-1, with D perhaps TRBD1 (5 bases). The CDR3 loop spans 15 amino acids. Germline values: CDR1 MNHEY, CDR2 SVGEGT. V was clipped by 4 bases and J by 10 bases, with 22 bases between them. DNA for the CDR3: TGTGCCAGCAGTTCCCCAGGGACTTTGGGTTTTATAGCTTTCTTT. Translating gives CASSSPGTLGFIAFF.

This clonotype was counted at least ten times. V usage is TRBV20-1 and J usage is TRBJ1-6; D remains unclear. Deletions cut 3 bases from V and 7 bases from J, with 16 bases between. This CDR3 has 15 amino acids. The germline V gene has CDR1 DFQATT and CDR2 SNEGSKA (reference sequence). The CDR3 reads CSARAPGYRNSPLHF. In DNA form, the CDR3 reads TGCAGTGCTAGGGCCCCGGGCTACCGAAATTCACCCCTCCACTTT.

Many counts were recorded for this clonotype. The rearrangement joins TRBV7-2 to TRBJ2-1, with 12 bases lining up with TRBD2. The CDR3 loop spans 14 amino acids. Germline CDR1 and CDR2: SGHTA and FQGNSA. The trim removed 5 bases at V and 7 bases at J, leaving 3 bases unmatched. The CDR3 DNA is TGTGCCAGCAGCGCTAGCGGGAGGGCGAATGAGCAGTTCTTC. This codes for CASSASGRANEQFF.

This clonotype has a count of ten or more. This chain uses TRBV12-3 or TRBV12-4 with TRBJ2-3, with TRBD2 identical over 9 bases. This CDR3 has 16 residues. V shed 5 bases and J 0 bases; nucleotides not matched to a gene: 6. CDR3 sequence reads: CASSLLAGTSTDTQYF. The CDR3 region has the DNA TGTGCCAGCAGTCTCCTAGCGGGGACTAGCACAGATACGCAGTATTTT.

This clonotype was seen more than once but under ten times. CDR3 bases: TGTGCCAGCACGGGGGACTACTCCTACAATGAGCAGTTCTTC. Amino acid sequence: CASTGDYSYNEQFF. This chain uses TRBV6-1 with TRBJ2-1, with TRBD2 identical over 7 bases. The V and J ends lost 7 bases and 0 bases, in that order; junction bases with no gene match: 3. In germline, CDR1 is MNHNS, CDR2 SASEGT. The CDR3 has 14 residues.

This clonotype appeared many times. This chain joins TRBV25-1 and TRBJ2-3; D unclear. The CDR3 sequence is 14 residues long. Germline V gene data show CDR1 as MGHDK and CDR2 as SYGVNS. Deletions cut 2 bases from V and 2 bases from J, with 8 bases between. CDR3 in amino acids: CASSEQLTTDTQYF. CDR3 sequence (DNA): TGTGCCAGCAGTGAACAGTTAACCACAGATACGCAGTATTTT.

This clonotype was counted many times. The chain recombines TRBV6-1 with TRBJ1-2, with D perhaps matching TRBD1 (5 bases). V lost 4 bases, J lost 2 bases, and 17 bases lay in between. Germline assignment: CDR1 MNHNS and CDR2 SASEGT. The CDR3 consists of 16 residues. The DNA of the CDR3 is TGTGCCAGCAGTGGAACTAGGGGAGGAAGAAACTATGGCTACACCTTC. Its protein is CASSGTRGGRNYGYTF.

This clonotype was counted a few times. CDR3 residues: CASSEVDRAYEQYF. The DNA of the CDR3 is TGTGCCAGCAGTGAAGTGGACAGGGCGTACGAGCAGTACTTC. The chain links TRBV6-1 to TRBJ2-7, with 8 bases aligning to TRBD1. The V gene end was trimmed by 1 base and the J gene end by 4 bases; junction bases not matched to a gene: 3. Germline CDR1 and CDR2: MNHNS and SASEGT. The CDR3 spans 14 residues.

The sample holds many counts of this clonotype. This chain links TRBV6-2 or TRBV6-3 with TRBJ2-5, with D uncertain. Germline assignment: CDR1 MNHEY and CDR2 SVGEGT. The CDR3 sequence is 14 residues long. Trimming left V 2 bases short and J 1 base short, with 8 bases between. CDR3 loop: CASSYGPAQETQYF. The CDR3 DNA sequence: TGTGCCAGCAGTTACGGGCCAGCCCAAGAGACCCAGTACTTC.

To note about this clonotype: Just one base apart from a much larger clone, this may be a read error. This chain joins TRBV6-2 or TRBV6-3 and TRBJ2-5; D may be TRBD1 or TRBD2 (5 bases each). This CDR3 comprises 14 residues. The germline V gene encodes CDR1 MNHEY and CDR2 SVGEGT. V lost 7 bases and J 2 bases, leaving 14 bases between the germline ends. CDR3 in amino acids: CASISAGAQETQYF. The DNA for the CDR3 is TGTGCCAGCATTTCCGCCGGGGCTCAAGAGACCCAGTACTTC.

This clonotype occurred many times. This chain joins TRBV4-3 and TRBJ2-1; 7 bases are a match to TRBD1. The CDR3 consists of 15 residues. CDR1 is LGHNA and CDR2 is YSLEER in the germline V gene. V dropped 0 bases and J dropped 7; count of bases not matched to a gene: 6. The CDR3 here is CASSQDPAQGNEQFF. In DNA form, the CDR3 reads TGCGCCAGCAGCCAAGATCCCGCACAGGGGAATGAGCAGTTCTTC.

Comments on this clonotype: A single base separates this from a much larger clone, so it may be a read error. The genes are TRBV20-1 and TRBJ1-5, with D maybe TRBD1 (5 bases). Germline V CDR1 and CDR2: DFQATT, SNEGSKA (reference sequence). The CDR3 sequence is 13 residues long. The CDR3 sequence: CSGREGVHQPQHF. DNA of the CDR3: TGCAGTGGTAGAGAAGGGGTGCATCAGCCCCAGCATTTT.

This clonotype has at least ten counts. The rearrangement links TRBV24-1 to TRBJ2-1, with a tentative D call TRBD1 (5 bases). Germline V gene lookup returns CDR1 KGHDR and CDR2 SFDVKD. V was shortened by 2 bases and J by 7 bases, with 11 bases between the two germline ends. CDR3 length: 14 amino acids. This CDR3 reads CATSDWGRVNEQFF. CDR3 DNA: TGTGCCACCAGTGATTGGGGCAGGGTGAATGAGCAGTTCTTC.

At least ten counts were recorded for this clonotype. V gene TRBV3-1 combines with J gene TRBJ2-2; D possibly corresponds to TRBD2 (5 bases). Germline V gene data show CDR1 as LGHDT and CDR2 as YNNKEL (reference sequence). V was trimmed by 5 bases and J by 0 bases, leaving 16 bases between them. The CDR3 has 17 amino acids. CDR3 nucleotide sequence: TGTGCCAGCAGCTCGCGGCGAGGGCCAACGAACACCGGGGAGCTGTTTTTT. Amino acids: CASSSRRGPTNTGELFF.

This clonotype was observed at least ten times. The chain couples TRBV7-2 to TRBJ1-2, with 7 bases lining up with TRBD1. This CDR3 region has 14 residues. The germline CDR1 and CDR2 sequences are SGHTA and FQGNSA. The trim removed 1 base at V and 5 bases at J, leaving 4 bases unmatched. In DNA form, the CDR3 reads TGTGCCAGCAGCTTAGATAGGGGGCCGTATGGCTACACCTTC. Protein sequence: CASSLDRGPYGYTF.

As to this clonotype: This sequence may be a read error, since a much larger clone differs from it by one base. The genes are TRBV9 and TRBJ2-7; TRBD2 matches at 9 bases. This CDR3 has 15 amino acids. Germline CDR1 and CDR2: SGDLS and YYNGEE. The trim removed 0 bases at V and 3 bases at J, leaving 4 bases unmatched. The CDR3 is CASSVAVSGSYEQYF. CDR3 DNA: TGTGCCAGCAGCGTAGCGGTTAGCGGGAGCTACGAGCAGTACTTC.

In its sample, this clonotype was seen many times. The chain couples TRBV20-1 to TRBJ2-2; the match to TRBD2 covers 11 bases. Germline V gene data show CDR1 as DFQATT and CDR2 as SNEGSKA (reference sequence). V shed 6 bases, J shed 6 bases, and the junction held 3 bases outside the gene matches. This CDR3 is 13 amino acids long. The CDR3 DNA sequence: TGCAGTGCACCGACTAGCGGGGCCGGGGAGCTGTTTTTT. Its translation: CSAPTSGAGELFF.

This clonotype came up many times. The chain uses TRBV28 and TRBJ2-7; 7 bases fit TRBD2. The V segment lost 3 bases and the J segment 0 bases; nucleotides outside the gene matches: 5. This CDR3 is built from 15 residues. Germline V gives CDR1 MDHEN, CDR2 SYDVKM. DNA of the CDR3: TGTGCCAGCAGTTTTGACCTAGCGGTCTCCTACGAGCAGTACTTC. It codes for CASSFDLAVSYEQYF.

In its sample, this clonotype was seen many times. V usage is TRBV9 and J usage is TRBJ2-3; D is ambiguous. V shed 4 bases and J shed 0 bases, with 6 bases lying between them. This CDR3 is 13 amino acids long. The germline V gene has CDR1 SGDLS and CDR2 YYNGEE. Here the CDR3 reads CASSSQSTDTQYF. The CDR3, as DNA: TGTGCCAGCAGCTCTCAGAGCACAGATACGCAGTATTTT. The full variable domain, its missing parts supplied by reference TRBV9 and TRBJ2-3, is DSGVTQTPKHLITATGQRVTLRCSPRSGDLSVYWYQQSLDQGLQFLIQYYNGEERAKGNILERFSAQQFPDLHSELNLSSLELGDSALYFCASSSQSTDTQYFGPGTRLTVL.

V is TRBV10-3 and J is TRBJ2-3, with 7 positions matching TRBD1. The CDR3 runs 14 residues. Unmatched junction bases numbered 11, after V lost 11 bases and J lost 3 bases. Germline V gives CDR1 ENHRY, CDR2 SYGVKD. The CDR3 DNA is TGTGCCTCAAAAAACAGGGGAGTTACAGATACGCAGTATTTT. This sequence encodes CASKNRGVTDTQYF.